The source of this T cell receptor (beta chain) is a study of technical replicates of blood from a few donors. Measured with immunoSEQ multiplex PCR; TCRdb has only the in-frame clones, and not every one. The sample lists 75,000 to 90,000 clones; approximately 90% were seen once. CDR1 and CDR2 from the germline V gene are SQVTM and ANQGSEA. The CDR3 sequence is 12 residues long. The J segment lost 8 bases and the V segment lost 6 bases, leaving 7 bases of the junction unmatched. V is TRBV29-1 and J is TRBJ1-2, with 9 bases matching TRBD1. The sequence was collected from a human donor in good health. The sample consisted of T cells isolated from PBMCs. CDR3 sequence (DNA): TGCAGCGTAGACGGGACAGGGCACGGCTACACCTTC. It yields the protein CSVDGTGHGYTF.